Listed below are T cell receptor beta chains from one sample, sequenced in a study of T cells after yellow fever vaccination. TCRdb redid the calling of the 5' RACE reads with MiXCR, one entry per CDR3 protein. This table has around 600,000 distinct CDR3 sequences, about 12% appearing once. Specimen: PBMCs, collected on the day of the yellow fever booster vaccination. The receptors were sampled from a man aged 25 to 40 who received the YFV17D yellow fever vaccine. The CDR3 runs from the conserved cysteine through the conserved F or W. The D gene is left open where the match is weak. Size values are once, few and many counts, or a class for expanded clones, and some rows have none.

D	J	V	size	CDR3	DNA
-	TRBJ1-2	TRBV6-2/TRBV6-3	few	CASSRPGHATGYTF	TGTGCCAGCAGCCGACCGGGACACGCCACTGGCTACACCTTC
TRBD1	TRBJ2-1	TRBV24-1	many	CATSEGGTGYADEQFF	TGTGCCACCAGTGAGGGTGGGACAGGGTACGCAGATGAGCAGTTCTTC
-	TRBJ2-3	TRBV14	-	CASSQDQVARYTDTQYF	TGTGCCAGCAGCCAAGATCAGGTAGCCCGCTACACAGATACGCAGTATTTT
-	TRBJ2-3	TRBV28	-	CASSYATDTQYF	TGTGCCAGCAGTTATGCGACAGATACGCAGTATTTT
TRBD1	TRBJ2-1	TRBV20-1	-	CSARGTNNEQFF	TGCAGCGCCAGGGGGACCAACAATGAGCAGTTCTTC
-	TRBJ2-5	TRBV20-1	few	CSVLRGATETQYF	TGCAGTGTTCTTCGGGGGGCCACGGAGACCCAGTACTTC
TRBD1	TRBJ2-7	TRBV7-6	few	CASSLAPVSRGTGASYEQYF	TGTGCCAGCAGCTTAGCGCCTGTTAGTAGAGGGACAGGGGCATCCTACGAGCAGTACTTC
TRBD2	TRBJ2-1	TRBV25-1	few	CASSELVSGSLMNEQFF	TGTGCCAGCAGTGAATTGGTTAGCGGGAGTTTGATGAATGAGCAGTTCTTC
TRBD2	TRBJ2-7	TRBV29-1	few	CSVGLAGIYEQYF	TGCAGCGTTGGACTAGCGGGTATTTACGAGCAGTACTTC
-	TRBJ1-3	TRBV10-3	few	CGIEAGSGNTIYF	TGTGGCATCGAGGCCGGCTCTGGAAACACCATATATTTT
-	TRBJ2-3	TRBV5-4	few	CAISLGPDTQYF	TGTGCCATTAGCCTGGGCCCAGATACGCAGTATTTT
-	TRBJ2-1	TRBV30	many	CAWRYLNEQFF	TGTGCCTGGAGATACCTCAATGAGCAGTTCTTC
-	TRBJ2-2	TRBV7-7	few	CASSSISIGRNTGELFF	TGTGCTAGCAGCTCCATTTCGATCGGGAGGAACACCGGGGAGCTGTTTTTT
-	TRBJ2-3	TRBV7-2	-	CASSPGTPPGYTQYF	TGTGCCAGCAGCCCAGGGACCCCCCCGGGATATACGCAGTATTTT
-	TRBJ1-3	TRBV14	few	CASSQVGVGNTIYF	TGTGCCAGCAGCCAAGTGGGAGTTGGAAACACCATATATTTT
-	TRBJ1-5	TRBV18	-	CASSPPGDRSNQPQHF	TGTGCCAGCTCACCACCGGGAGATCGGAGCAATCAGCCCCAGCATTTT
-	TRBJ2-1	TRBV11-2	few	CASSLKSRRDVGAYNEQFF	TGTGCCAGCAGCTTAAAGTCTAGGCGAGACGTAGGGGCCTACAATGAGCAGTTCTTC
TRBD2	TRBJ2-1	TRBV12-3/TRBV12-4	-	CASGGTSLLEQFF	TGTGCCAGCGGCGGGACTAGCTTACTTGAGCAGTTCTTC
TRBD1	TRBJ2-7	TRBV6-1	-	CASGQGIPSYEQYF	TGTGCCAGCGGACAGGGGATTCCCTCCTACGAGCAGTACTTC
TRBD2	TRBJ2-1	TRBV5-1	-	CASSLDGTSGAQNEQFF	TGCGCCAGCAGCTTGGATGGGACTAGCGGAGCACAGAATGAGCAGTTCTTC
TRBD2	TRBJ2-3	TRBV6-1	-	CASSPLGRVWTDTQYF	TGTGCCAGCAGTCCCCTTGGGAGGGTATGGACAGATACGCAGTATTTT
-	TRBJ1-2	TRBV4-3	many	CASSQDPQGASYGYTF	TGCGCCAGCAGCCAAGATCCCCAAGGGGCCAGCTATGGCTACACCTTC
-	TRBJ1-1	TRBV5-1	-	CASSLEGSANTEAFF	TGCGCCAGCAGCTTGGAAGGGTCAGCGAACACTGAAGCTTTCTTT
-	TRBJ2-1	TRBV20-1	-	CSAPSSRAVSYNEQFF	TGCAGTGCCCCTTCCTCGCGAGCCGTCTCCTACAATGAGCAGTTCTTC
-	TRBJ1-1	TRBV29-1	-	CSVDETLYAEAFF	TGCAGCGTTGACGAGACCCTTTATGCCGAAGCTTTCTTT
-	TRBJ2-5	TRBV20-1	few	CSAPSPGLPEETQYF	TGCAGTGCACCGTCACCCGGGCTTCCTGAGGAGACCCAGTACTTC
TRBD2	TRBJ2-1	TRBV27	few	CASSYSGRVGDEQFF	TGTGCCAGCAGCTATAGCGGGAGGGTAGGCGATGAGCAGTTCTTC
-	TRBJ2-7	TRBV7-9	once	CASSPVPGEDYEQYF	TGTGCCAGCAGCCCCGTTCCGGGTGAGGACTACGAGCAGTACTTC
-	TRBJ2-1	TRBV20-1	-	CSASGASGHNEQFF	TGCAGTGCTTCAGGGGCTAGCGGACACAATGAGCAGTTCTTC
TRBD1	TRBJ2-2	TRBV12-3/TRBV12-4	few	CASSKGQVTGELFF	TGTGCCAGCAGCAAGGGACAGGTCACCGGGGAGCTGTTTTTT
-	TRBJ2-1	TRBV18	few	CASRPTGEQFF	TGTGCCAGCCGACCCACAGGGGAGCAGTTCTTC
TRBD1	TRBJ2-3	TRBV7-9	few	CASSPGTGQDTQYF	TGTGCCAGCAGCCCCGGGACAGGGCAAGATACGCAGTATTTT
-	TRBJ2-5	TRBV10-3	few	CAIRSDTGWETQYF	TGTGCCATCAGATCGGACACAGGGTGGGAGACCCAGTACTTC
-	TRBJ1-3	TRBV5-1	-	CASSRDPASGNTIYF	TGCGCCAGCAGCAGGGATCCGGCATCTGGAAACACCATATATTTT
TRBD1	TRBJ1-2	TRBV6-5	-	CASSLDQGAGGYTF	TGTGCCAGCAGTTTGGACCAGGGGGCAGGGGGCTACACCTTC
-	TRBJ1-6	TRBV11-2	few	CASSFRPLGSPLHF	TGTGCCAGCAGCTTTCGTCCTTTGGGGTCACCCCTCCACTTT
-	TRBJ1-2	TRBV5-6	-	CASSFSTGKRSGYTF	TGTGCCAGCAGCTTCTCCACAGGGAAAAGAAGTGGCTACACCTTC